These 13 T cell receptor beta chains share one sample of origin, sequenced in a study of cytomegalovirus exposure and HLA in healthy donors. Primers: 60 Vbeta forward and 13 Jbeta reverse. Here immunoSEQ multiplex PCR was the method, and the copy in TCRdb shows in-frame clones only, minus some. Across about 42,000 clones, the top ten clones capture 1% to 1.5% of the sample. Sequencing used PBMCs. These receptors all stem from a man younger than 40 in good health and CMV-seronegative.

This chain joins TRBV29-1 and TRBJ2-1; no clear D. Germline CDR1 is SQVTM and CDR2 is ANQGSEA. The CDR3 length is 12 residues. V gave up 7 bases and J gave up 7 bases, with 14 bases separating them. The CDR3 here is CSAIYQRNEQFF. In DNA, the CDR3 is TGCAGCGCGATTTACCAGAGGAATGAGCAGTTCTTC.

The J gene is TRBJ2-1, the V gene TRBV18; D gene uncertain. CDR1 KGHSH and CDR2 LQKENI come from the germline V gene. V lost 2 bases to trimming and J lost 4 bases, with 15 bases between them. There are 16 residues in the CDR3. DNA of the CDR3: TGTGCCAGCTCACCATCCTTAGATGTCAGGTACAATGAGCAGTTCTTC. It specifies CASSPSLDVRYNEQFF.

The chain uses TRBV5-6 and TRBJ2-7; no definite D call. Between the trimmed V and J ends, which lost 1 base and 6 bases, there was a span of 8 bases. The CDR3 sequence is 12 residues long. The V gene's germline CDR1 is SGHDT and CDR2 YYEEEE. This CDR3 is CASSLQRREQYF. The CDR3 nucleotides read TGTGCCAGCAGCTTGCAGCGACGCGAGCAGTACTTC.

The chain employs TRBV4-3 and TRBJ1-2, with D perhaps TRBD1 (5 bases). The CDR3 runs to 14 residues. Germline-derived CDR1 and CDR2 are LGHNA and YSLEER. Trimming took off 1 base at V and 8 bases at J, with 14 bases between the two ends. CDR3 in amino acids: CASSQALPGGGYTF. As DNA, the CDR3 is TGCGCCAGCAGCCAAGCCCTCCCGGGGGGAGGCTACACCTTC.

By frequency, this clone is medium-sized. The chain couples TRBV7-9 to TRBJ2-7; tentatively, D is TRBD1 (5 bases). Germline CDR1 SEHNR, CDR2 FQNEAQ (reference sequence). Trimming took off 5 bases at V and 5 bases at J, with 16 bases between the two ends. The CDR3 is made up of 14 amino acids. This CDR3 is CASSVVREGDEQYF. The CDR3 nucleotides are TGTGCCAGCAGCGTCGTCCGCGAAGGGGACGAGCAGTACTTC. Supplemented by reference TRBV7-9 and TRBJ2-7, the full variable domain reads DTGVSQNPRHKITKRGQNVTFRCDPISEHNRLYWYRQTLGQGPEFLTYFQNEAQLEKSRLLSDRFSAERPKGSFSTLEIQRTEQGDSAMYLCASSVVREGDEQYFGPGTRLTVT.

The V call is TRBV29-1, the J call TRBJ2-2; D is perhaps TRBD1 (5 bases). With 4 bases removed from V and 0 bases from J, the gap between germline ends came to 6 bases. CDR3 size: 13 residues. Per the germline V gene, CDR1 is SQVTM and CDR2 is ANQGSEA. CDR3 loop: CSVGRANTGELFF. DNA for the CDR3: TGCAGCGTTGGCAGGGCGAACACCGGGGAGCTGTTTTTT.

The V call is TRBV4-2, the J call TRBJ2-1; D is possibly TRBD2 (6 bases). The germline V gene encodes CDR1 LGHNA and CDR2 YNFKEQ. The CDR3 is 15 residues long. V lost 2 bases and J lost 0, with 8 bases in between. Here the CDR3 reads CASSQTGSSYNEQFF. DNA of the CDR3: TGTGCCAGCAGCCAAACCGGGAGCTCCTACAATGAGCAGTTCTTC.

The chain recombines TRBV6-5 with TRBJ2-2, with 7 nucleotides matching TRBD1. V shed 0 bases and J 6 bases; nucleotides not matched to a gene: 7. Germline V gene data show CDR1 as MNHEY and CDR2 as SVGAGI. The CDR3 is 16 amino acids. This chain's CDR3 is CASSYSPGGMAGELFF. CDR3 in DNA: TGTGCCAGCAGTTACTCCCCAGGGGGAATGGCCGGGGAGCTGTTTTTT.

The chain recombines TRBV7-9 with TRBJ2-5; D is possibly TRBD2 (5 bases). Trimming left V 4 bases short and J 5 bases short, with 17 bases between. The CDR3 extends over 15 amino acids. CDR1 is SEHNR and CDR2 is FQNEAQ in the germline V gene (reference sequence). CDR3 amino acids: CASSYPRRLGETQYF. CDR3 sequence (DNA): TGTGCCAGCAGCTACCCTAGGAGGCTCGGGGAGACCCAGTACTTC.

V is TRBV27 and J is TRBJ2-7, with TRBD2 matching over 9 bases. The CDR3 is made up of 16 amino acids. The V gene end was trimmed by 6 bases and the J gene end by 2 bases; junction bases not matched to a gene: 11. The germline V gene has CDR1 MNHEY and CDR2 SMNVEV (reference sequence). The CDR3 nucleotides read TGTGCCAGCAGCTTCTCGGGACTAGCCTTAACCTACGAGCAGTACTTC. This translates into CASSFSGLALTYEQYF.

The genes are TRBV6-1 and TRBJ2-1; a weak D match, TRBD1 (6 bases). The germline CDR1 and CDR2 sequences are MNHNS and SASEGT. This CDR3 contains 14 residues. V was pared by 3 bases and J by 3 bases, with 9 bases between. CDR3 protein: CASSDRGFYNEQFF. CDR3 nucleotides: TGTGCCAGCAGTGACAGGGGCTTCTACAATGAGCAGTTCTTC.

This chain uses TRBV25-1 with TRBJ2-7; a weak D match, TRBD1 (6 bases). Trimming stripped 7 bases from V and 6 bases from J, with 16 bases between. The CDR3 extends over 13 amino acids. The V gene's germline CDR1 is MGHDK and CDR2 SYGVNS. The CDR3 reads CASKGQGPSEQYF. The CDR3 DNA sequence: TGTGCCAGCAAGGGGCAGGGGCCGAGCGAGCAGTACTTC.

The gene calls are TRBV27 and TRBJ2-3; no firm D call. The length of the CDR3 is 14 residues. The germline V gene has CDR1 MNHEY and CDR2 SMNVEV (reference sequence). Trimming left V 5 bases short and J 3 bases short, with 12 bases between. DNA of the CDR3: TGTGCCAGCAGTCCCCGCGGCCGTACAGATACGCAGTATTTT. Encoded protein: CASSPRGRTDTQYF.